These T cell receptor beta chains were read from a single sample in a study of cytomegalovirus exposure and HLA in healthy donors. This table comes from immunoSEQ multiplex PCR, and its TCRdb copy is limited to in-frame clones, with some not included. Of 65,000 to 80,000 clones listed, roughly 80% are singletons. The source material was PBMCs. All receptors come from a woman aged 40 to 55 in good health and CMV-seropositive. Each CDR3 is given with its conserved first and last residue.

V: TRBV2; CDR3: CASRGLAANNEQFF
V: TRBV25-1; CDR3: CASSDLSGTSGYNEQFF
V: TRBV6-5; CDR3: CASRNAGARGYTF
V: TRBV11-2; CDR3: CASSEGQGFNQPQHF
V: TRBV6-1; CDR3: CASREGLVTYEQYF
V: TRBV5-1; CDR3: CASSWSPGELFF
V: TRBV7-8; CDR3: CASSLDRGFNQPQHF
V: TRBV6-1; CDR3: CASYRENTGELFF
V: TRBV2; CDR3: CASSEQAPGSGWTGGNQPQHF
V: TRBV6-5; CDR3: CASTTGSSGNTIYF
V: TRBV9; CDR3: CASSTRQGSDEQFF
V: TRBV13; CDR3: CASSFVGGTTEAFF
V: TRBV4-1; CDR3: CASSPPGVSNQPQHF
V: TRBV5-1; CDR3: CASSLGVPGTGQEKLFF
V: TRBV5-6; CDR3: CASSLGQHRSPLHF
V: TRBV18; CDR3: CASSPGSSGNTIYF
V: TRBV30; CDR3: CACLGQGGLVVSQFF
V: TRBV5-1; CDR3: CASSPNTGSRDTQYF
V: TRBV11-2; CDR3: CASSRLAGVNEQYF
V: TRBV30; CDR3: CAWSVDRGWTNEQFF
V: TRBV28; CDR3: CAARGGYQPQHF
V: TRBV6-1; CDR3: CASSSSGAYTEAFF
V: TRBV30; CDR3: CACSGGAGNEQFF